This T cell receptor beta chain was observed in a study of blood T cell repertoires in COVID-19. Whole-study context: The United States, Italy and Spain provided the acute and convalescent COVID-19 samples. T cells, B-cell-depleted T cells, or PBMCs supplied cDNA or gDNA.

Original methodology: Quantification of nucleated cells was approximated via reference gene primer amplification. TCRdb's copy holds only in-frame clones and misses some; the assay was immunoSEQ multiplex PCR. V and J calls and clone size follow that table, whereas D and trimming were derived from the DNA. The sample carries 130,000 to 150,000 clones, 88% recorded once. The CDR3 extends over 14 amino acids. The junction had 4 bases not matched to a gene; V was cut back by 4 bases and J by 5 bases. Germline lookup yields CDR1 SNHLY and CDR2 FYNNEI. The chain joins TRBV2 to TRBJ2-7; 11 bases map to TRBD1. This TCR derives from a man in his 70s with acute or convalescent COVID-19. Material: peripheral blood. CDR3 region: CASSAGQGVNEQYF. CDR3 sequence (DNA): TGTGCCAGCAGTGCGGGACAGGGGGTAAACGAGCAGTACTTC.